This T cell receptor beta chain was captured by sequencing in a study of cytomegalovirus exposure and HLA in healthy donors. Turning to this clone: Its antigen is unidentified.

The primer mix had 60 Vbeta and 13 Jbeta primers. Using immunoSEQ multiplex PCR, the repertoire was profiled, and TCRdb retains in-frame clones only, with some absent. The sample lists over 75,000 clones, approximately 80% occurring once. There are 15 residues in the CDR3. Germline V gives CDR1 SGHAT, CDR2 FQNNGV. Trimming at V came to 7 bases and at J to 3 bases, leaving 11 bases not matched to a gene. Findings and limits, study-wide: A few of the chains that were CMV-associated were confirmed in vitro to be specific for CMV antigens. A missense variant in DCLRE1C was later tied to TCR beta V- and J-gene trimming.

The specimen sequenced was PBMCs. The chain combines TRBV11-2 with TRBJ2-5, with TRBD2 matching over 7 bases. The sequence was collected from a woman aged 60-70 years in good health and CMV-seronegative. Written as DNA, the CDR3 is TGTGCCAGCACCCTCCCGAATCGGGGGGAAGAGACCCAGTACTTC. This translates into CASTLPNRGEETQYF.